These 5 T cell receptor beta chains share one sample of origin, sequenced in a study of blood T cell repertoires in COVID-19. The assay was immunoSEQ multiplex PCR, and TCRdb's table has in-frame clones only and misses some. The data show 250,000 or so clones, roughly 80% seen once. Sequencing was carried out using peripheral blood. The origin of the receptors is a man at least 80 years old with acute or convalescent COVID-19.

The rearrangement joins TRBV2 to TRBJ2-7, with 9 bases identical to TRBD2. J was trimmed by 6 bases and V by 3 bases; bases with no gene match: 9. Germline V gene data show CDR1 as SNHLY and CDR2 as FYNNEI. This CDR3 region has 15 residues. The CDR3 DNA is TGTGCCAGCAGTGAGCGGGGGACTAGCAGCCTCGAGCAGTACTTC. The encoded protein is CASSERGTSSLEQYF.

This clone was counted a few times. This sequence joins TRBV28 and TRBJ1-2; 9 nucleotides agree with TRBD1. Germline assignment: CDR1 MDHEN and CDR2 SYDVKM. The CDR3 covers 14 residues. J lost 4 bases, V lost 6 bases, and 6 bases had no gene match. This chain's CDR3 is CASRGPGQGYGYTF. CDR3 nucleotide sequence: TGTGCCAGCAGGGGACCGGGACAGGGCTATGGCTACACCTTC.

This clone was picked up a small number of times. The V call is TRBV7-2, the J call TRBJ1-1; D perhaps matches TRBD1 (6 bases). The V gene lost 4 bases and the J gene lost 10 bases, with 13 bases spanning the gap. This CDR3 is built from 12 residues. From germline, CDR1 is SGHTA and CDR2 FQGNSA. In nucleotides, the CDR3 is TGTGCCAGCAGCTACCGAACAGGGCCAGCTTTCTTT. This gives the protein CASSYRTGPAFF.

V usage is TRBV5-1 and J usage is TRBJ1-5, with a weak D call TRBD1 (5 bases). CDR1 SGHRS and CDR2 YFSETQ come from the germline V gene. Trimming shortened V by 0 bases and J by 5 bases, and 9 bases separated the two germline ends. This CDR3 has 14 amino acids. The CDR3 DNA reads as TGCGCCAGCAGCTTGGTGCAGGGTGATCAGCCCCAGCATTTT. This gives the protein CASSLVQGDQPQHF. The whole variable domain, filled in from reference TRBV5-1 and TRBJ1-5, reads KAGVTQTPRYLIKTRGQQVTLSCSPISGHRSVSWYQQTPGQGLQFLFEYFSETQRNKGNFPGRFSGRQFSNSRSEMNVSTLELGDSALYLCASSLVQGDQPQHFGDGTRLSIL.

V usage is TRBV7-8 and J usage is TRBJ2-6; 12 bases line up with TRBD1. Unmatched junction bases numbered 9, after V lost 3 bases and J lost 0 bases. The CDR3 is 20 amino acids. Germline-derived CDR1 and CDR2 are SGHVS and FQNEAQ. The CDR3 reads CASSFPTGQGAYSGANVLTF. CDR3 DNA: TGTGCCAGCAGCTTCCCCACGGGACAGGGGGCCTACTCTGGGGCCAACGTCCTGACTTTC.